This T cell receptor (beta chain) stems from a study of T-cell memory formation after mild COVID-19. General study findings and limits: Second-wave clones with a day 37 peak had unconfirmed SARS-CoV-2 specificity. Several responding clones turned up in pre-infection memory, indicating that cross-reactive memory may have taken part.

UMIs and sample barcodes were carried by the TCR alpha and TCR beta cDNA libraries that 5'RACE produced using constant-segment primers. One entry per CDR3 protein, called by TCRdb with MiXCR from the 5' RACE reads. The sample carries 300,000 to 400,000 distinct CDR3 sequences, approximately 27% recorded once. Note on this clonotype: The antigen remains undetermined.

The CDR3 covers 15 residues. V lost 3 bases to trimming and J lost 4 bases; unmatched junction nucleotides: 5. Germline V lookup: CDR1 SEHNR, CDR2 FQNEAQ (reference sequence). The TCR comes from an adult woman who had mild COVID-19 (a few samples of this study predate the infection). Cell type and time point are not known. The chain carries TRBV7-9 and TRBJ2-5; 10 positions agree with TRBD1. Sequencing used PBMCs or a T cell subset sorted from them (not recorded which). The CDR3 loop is CASSFRTGGSETQYF. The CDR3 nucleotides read TGTGCCAGCAGCTTCCGGACAGGGGGTTCAGAGACCCAGTACTTC. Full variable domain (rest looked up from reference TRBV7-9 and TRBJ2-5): DTGVSQNPRHKITKRGQNVTFRCDPISEHNRLYWYRQTLGQGPEFLTYFQNEAQLEKSRLLSDRFSAERPKGSFSTLEIQRTEQGDSAMYLCASSFRTGGSETQYFGPGTRLLVL.